This T cell receptor beta chain was sequenced for a study of cytomegalovirus exposure and HLA in healthy donors. Details on this clone: What it binds is unknown.

In germline, CDR1 is LNHNV, CDR2 YYDKDF (reference sequence). V gave up 5 bases and J gave up 5 bases; unmatched junction bases: 23. This CDR3 region has 19 residues. Overall study findings and caveats: Segments of the TCR beta V type were, in most cases, productive about 90% or about 30% of the time in an earlier analysis. Indistinguishability led to the exclusion of some V segments, TRBV6-2 and TRBV6-3 included.

Primers for the PCR totalled 60 Vbeta and 13 Jbeta. The authors' processing: About 11 million shared chains were among the approximately 82 million unique TCR beta chains that a later analysis counted. Here immunoSEQ multiplex PCR was the method, and the copy in TCRdb shows in-frame clones only, minus some. From that table come the V and J calls and clone size; the DNA was used to work out D and trimming. The sample contains around 180,000 clones, approximately 71% of which appear only once. The chain carries TRBV15 and TRBJ2-7; 8 bases map to TRBD2. This TCR was recovered from a girl aged 5-17 years in good health and CMV-seronegative. The specimen sequenced was PBMCs. The CDR3 DNA is TGTGCCACCAGCGATGATTCGGGGGGGTCGACCAAAACGGCTCACGAGCAGTACTTC. Its protein is CATSDDSGGSTKTAHEQYF. The full variable domain, with the rest looked up from reference TRBV15 and TRBJ2-7, is DAMVIQNPRYQVTQFGKPVTLSCSQTLNHNVMYWYQQKSSQAPKLLFHYYDKDFNNEADTPDNFQSRRPNTSFCFLDIRSPGLGDTAMYLCATSDDSGGSTKTAHEQYFGPGTRLTVT.